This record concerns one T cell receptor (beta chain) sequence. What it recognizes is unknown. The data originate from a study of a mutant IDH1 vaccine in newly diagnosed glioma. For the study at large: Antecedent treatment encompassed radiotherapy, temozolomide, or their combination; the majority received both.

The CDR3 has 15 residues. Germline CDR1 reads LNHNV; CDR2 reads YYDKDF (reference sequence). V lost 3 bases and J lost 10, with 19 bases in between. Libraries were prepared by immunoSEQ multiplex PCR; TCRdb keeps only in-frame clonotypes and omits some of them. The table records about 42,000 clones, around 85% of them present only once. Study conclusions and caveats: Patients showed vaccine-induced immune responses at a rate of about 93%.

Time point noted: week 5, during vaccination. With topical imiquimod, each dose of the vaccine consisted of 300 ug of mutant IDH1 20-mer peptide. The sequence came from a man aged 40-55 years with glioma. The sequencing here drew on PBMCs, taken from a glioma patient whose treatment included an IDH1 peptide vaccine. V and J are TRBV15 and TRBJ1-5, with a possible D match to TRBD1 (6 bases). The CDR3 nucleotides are TGTGCCACCAGCAGCAAAACCTCGGTGGGGGCTCCCCAGCATTTT. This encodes CATSSKTSVGAPQHF.